Described below is a single T cell receptor (beta chain) sequence and its context. The data stem from a study of Ad26.COV2.S vaccination and SARS-CoV-2 variants. The treatment is: around 19 received Ad26.COV2.S at low or high dose, single or two shots; about 5 received placebo; per-sample allocation not given. Vaccine and placebo recipients were sampled on day 63 after the first injection. TCRdb keeps only in-frame clones here, not all; method: immunoSEQ multiplex PCR. There are 300,000 to 350,000 clones in the sample; around 90% occur only once, and around 5.5% lies in the top ten. This CDR3 comprises 16 residues. The V and J ends lost 4 bases and 0 bases, in that order; junction bases with no gene match: 10.

This clonotype was sampled from a person between 18 and 59 years old who received the Ad26.COV2.S COVID-19 vaccine or a placebo. This rearrangement joins TRBV5-3 to TRBJ2-7, with 7 bases aligning to TRBD1. TRBV5-3 is an ORF, with its function uncertain. The sequencing used peripheral blood, collected in a trial of Ad26.COV2.S vaccine versus placebo. For the CDR3, the DNA is TGTGCCAGAAGCGGAAGAACAGGGGATTTCTCCTACGAGCAGTACTTC. Translating it yields CARSGRTGDFSYEQYF.